Given below is one T cell receptor beta chain in context. The junction departs from germline at one end; a sequencing error may be responsible. This CDR3 contains 14 residues. Per the germline V gene, CDR1 is GTSNPN and CDR2 is SVGIG (reference sequence). The data were obtained in a study of control samples from healthy donors and cancer patients. Data came from immunoSEQ multiplex PCR; TCRdb stores just in-frame clones and leaves some out. The data contain around 250,000 clones, more than 65% of them singletons. The chain has TRBV30 and TRBJ2-2; D perhaps matches TRBD2 (7 bases). This TCR was recovered from a woman in her sixties with lung cancer. The sample taken for sequencing was PBMCs. The CDR3 nucleotides read TGTGCCGGGAGGGGGTTAGTGTACACCGGGGAGCTGTTTTTT. Translated: CAGRGLVYTGELFF.